Listed below are T cell receptor beta chains from one sample, sequenced in a study of human T cells and chemical hapten exposure. TCRdb ran MiXCR on the RACE reads and lists one entry per CDR3 protein. The sample has fewer than 45,000 distinct CDR3 sequences; 3% to 4% are singletons. The source material was whole blood, sampled in connection with sensitization to the hapten diphenylcyclopropenone (DPC). The receptor set was obtained from a man in his fifties or sixties with alopecia areata. Some clones in this sample may be carry-over from other donors' samples. Each CDR3 is given with its conserved first and last residue. Fields, in order: clone size, D gene, J gene, V gene, CDR3 protein, CDR3 DNA. A D gene is named only where the DNA matches it firmly. Part of the rows lack a size; the others show once, few, many or a class for expanded clones.

>many|.|TRBJ2-5|TRBV10-2
CASRGLQGGETQYF
TGCGCCAGCAGGGGGCTACAGGGAGGAGAGACCCAGTACTTC
>many|TRBD2|TRBJ2-1|TRBV28
CASSLGLAKSGEQFF
TGTGCCAGCAGTTTGGGACTAGCCAAGTCAGGAGAGCAGTTCTTC
>many|.|TRBJ2-3|TRBV29-1
CSVEDLRDTQYF
TGCAGCGTTGAAGATCTTCGCGATACGCAGTATTTT
>.|TRBD2|TRBJ2-7|TRBV28
CASSSGSYEQYF
TGTGCCAGCTCTAGCGGGAGCTACGAGCAGTACTTC
>few|.|TRBJ2-3|TRBV25-1
CATEAGSLTDTQYF
TGTGCCACCGAGGCGGGATCGCTCACAGATACGCAGTATTTT
>many|TRBD2|TRBJ2-3|TRBV20-1
CSARKLAGSLGTQYF
TGCAGTGCTAGAAAACTAGCGGGAAGTCTGGGTACGCAGTATTTT
>many|.|TRBJ2-7|TRBV27
CASSRYRALSEQYF
TGTGCCAGCAGTCGGTATAGGGCGCTATCCGAGCAGTACTTC
>many|TRBD2|TRBJ2-3|TRBV10-3
CAISTSGSGITDTQYF
TGTGCCATCAGTACTAGCGGGAGTGGAATCACAGATACGCAGTATTTT
>few|TRBD1|TRBJ1-6|TRBV12-3/TRBV12-4
CASSYWRGPGSPLHF
TGTGCCAGCAGTTATTGGAGGGGGCCAGGATCACCCCTCCACTTT
>many|TRBD1|TRBJ1-3|TRBV4-1
CASSQPTGAFGNTIYF
TGCGCCAGCAGCCAGCCGACAGGGGCCTTTGGAAACACCATATATTTT
>few|.|TRBJ2-7|TRBV19
CASSNPTQGQDEQYF
TGTGCCAGTAGTAATCCGACTCAGGGTCAGGACGAGCAGTACTTC
>.|.|TRBJ2-1|TRBV7-8
CASSLGSGELPVF
TGTGCCAGCAGCTTAGGGTCGGGAGAACTCCCAGTCTTC
>many|.|TRBJ1-2|TRBV28
CASSLSGDMGLYGYTF
TGTGCCAGCAGTTTATCGGGGGATATGGGGCTCTATGGCTACACCTTC
>many|TRBD1|TRBJ2-3|TRBV29-1
CSVEHPGGAQYF
TGCAGCGTTGAACACCCAGGGGGAGCGCAGTATTTT
>.|.|TRBJ1-5|TRBV25-1
CASSEFGRIKPQHF
TGTGCCAGCAGTGAATTTGGCCGAATAAAGCCCCAGCATTTT
>many|.|TRBJ2-2|TRBV28
CASSLNRPANTGELFF
TGTGCCAGCAGTTTAAACAGGCCCGCGAACACCGGGGAGCTGTTTTTT
>many|.|TRBJ2-7|TRBV7-2
CASSPEGLSYEQYF
TGTGCCAGCAGCCCCGAGGGACTGTCCTACGAGCAGTACTTC
>few|TRBD2|TRBJ2-7|TRBV5-1
CASSPGLEGLEQYF
TGCGCCAGCAGCCCGGGACTAGAGGGCCTCGAGCAGTACTTC
>many|.|TRBJ1-1|TRBV3-1
CASSPSRAEAFF
TGTGCCAGCAGCCCGAGTCGAGCTGAAGCTTTCTTT
>many|TRBD2|TRBJ2-7|TRBV3-1
CASSQERSGGNEQYF
TGTGCCAGCAGCCAAGAAAGGAGCGGGGGCAACGAGCAGTACTTC
>many|.|TRBJ1-2|TRBV6-5
CASRREPANYGYTF
TGTGCCAGCAGGCGGGAACCTGCTAACTATGGCTACACCTTC
>many|.|TRBJ2-3|TRBV12-3/TRBV12-4
CASSSIAATGYGTDTQYF
TGTGCCAGCAGTTCGATCGCCGCAACAGGGTACGGCACAGATACGCAGTATTTT
>many|TRBD1|TRBJ1-4|TRBV12-3/TRBV12-4
CASRRAGTGNEKLFF
TGTGCCAGCAGAAGGGCCGGGACAGGGAATGAAAAACTGTTTTTT
>many|.|TRBJ1-5|TRBV28
CASSTGRRNQPQHF
TGTGCCAGCAGTACAGGGCGACGCAATCAGCCCCAGCATTTT
>many|.|TRBJ2-1|TRBV12-3/TRBV12-4
CASSFSLEQFF
TGTGCCAGCAGTTTTTCACTGGAGCAGTTCTTC
>many|.|TRBJ1-3|TRBV20-1
CSATDRPGNTIYF
TGCAGTGCAACTGACAGACCTGGAAACACCATATATTTT